The 2 T cell receptor beta chains in this list originate from one sample, sequenced in a study of OX40 agonist ivuxolimab in advanced cancers. Using immunoSEQ multiplex PCR, the repertoire was profiled, and TCRdb retains in-frame clones only, with some absent. This table has more than 80,000 clones, 87% appearing once. The input for sequencing was CD4+ or CD8+ T cells sorted from blood, taken in a trial of the OX40 agonist ivuxolimab. The receptors shown here come from an adult with an advanced solid tumor such as melanoma, head and neck, liver or kidney cancer.

V is TRBV19 and J is TRBJ1-5; D uncertain. Germline CDR1 is LNHDA and CDR2 is SQIVND (reference sequence). Trimming took off 2 bases at V and 3 bases at J, with 14 bases between the two ends. The CDR3 loop spans 16 amino acids. The CDR3: CASSIPFSSINQPQHF. CDR3 DNA sequence: TGTGCCAGTAGTATACCCTTTAGCAGTATCAATCAGCCCCAGCATTTT.

This clone appeared a few times. The chain joins TRBV7-2 to TRBJ1-2; 7 positions agree with TRBD1. V lost 2 bases to trimming and J lost 4 bases; unmatched junction nucleotides: 7. The CDR3 length is 15 residues. Germline V CDR1 and CDR2: SGHTA, FQGNSA. CDR3 DNA sequence: TGTGCCAGCAGCTTACAAGGGGGCGCAGGCTATGGCTACACCTTC. It is translated as CASSLQGGAGYGYTF.